The 31 T cell receptor beta chains given below trace back to one sample, sequenced in a study of prognosis after radiotherapy for stage I lung cancer. The study amplified the TCR beta CDR3 region from genomic DNA. This amplification was carried out by two rounds of multiplex PCR. Gene-specific primers for each TRBV and TRBJ gene drove first-round PCR. MiXCR, run by TCRdb on the multiplex PCR reads, gives a single entry per CDR3 protein. The sample yields some 34,000 distinct CDR3 sequences, about 34% seen once. The sample was PBMCs, taken before or after stereotactic body radiation therapy (not recorded which). These receptor sequences come from a donor aged 50 or older with non-small cell lung cancer.

This clonotype is medium-sized by share. The chain is built from TRBV27 and TRBJ1-2; 12 bases map to TRBD1. Losses at the gene ends were 4 bases for V and 7 bases for J; bases not matched to a gene: 7. The CDR3 contains 15 residues. Germline V gene sequence: CDR1 MNHEY, CDR2 SMNVEV (reference sequence). Here the CDR3 reads CASSYRDRGLGGYTF. The CDR3 DNA follows: TGTGCCAGCAGTTACCGGGACAGGGGGCTTGGTGGCTACACCTTC.

This clonotype was picked up many times. DNA of the CDR3: TGTGCCAGCAGTGACTCGAACGGGGGAGCTTTCTTT. It yields the protein CASSDSNGGAFF. The V gene is TRBV6-1, the J gene TRBJ1-1; tentatively, D is TRBD1 (5 bases). V was trimmed by 3 bases and J by 10 bases, leaving 12 bases between them. The CDR3 contains 12 residues. Germline lookup yields CDR1 MNHNS and CDR2 SASEGT.

This clonotype appeared a single time. This likely traces to a read error, being one base from a far larger clone. This chain links TRBV6-5 with TRBJ2-1, with a weak D call TRBD1 (6 bases). CDR3 length equals 12 residues. Looked up from germline, CDR1 is MNHEY and CDR2 is SVGAGI. Trimming left V 9 bases short and J 9 bases short, with 15 bases between. DNA for the CDR3: TGTGCCAGGTCGGACAGAAGGGCTGAGCAGTTCTTC. Translation gives CARSDRRAEQFF.

This clonotype was seen at least ten times. The chain links TRBV28 to TRBJ1-5; D possibly corresponds to TRBD1 (5 bases). The CDR3 has 18 residues. Trimming left V 5 bases short and J 0 bases short, with 20 bases between. The germline gives CDR1 MDHEN, CDR2 SYDVKM. For the CDR3, the DNA is TGTGCCAGCAGTGTAACCGGGACGGAGACTTATAGCAATCAGCCCCAGCATTTT. Protein sequence: CASSVTGTETYSNQPQHF.

The sample holds a few counts of this clonotype. The V gene is TRBV4-1, the J gene TRBJ2-2, with TRBD2 as a possible D gene (6 bases). Trimming cost V 4 bases and J 2 bases, with 11 bases left between them. In germline, CDR1 is MGHRA, CDR2 YSYEKL. The CDR3 runs to 15 residues. The chain's CDR3 is CASSRPGANTGELFF. DNA of the CDR3: TGCGCCAGCAGCCGCCCGGGAGCAAACACCGGGGAGCTGTTTTTT.

This clonotype showed up many times. The chain is built from TRBV14 and TRBJ1-2; D is unclear. In germline, CDR1 is SGHDN, CDR2 FVKESK. This CDR3 has 18 residues. The germline V and J ends were trimmed by 0 bases and 4 bases, with 21 bases remaining between them. The CDR3 loop reads CASSQEGPGDGFIYGYTF. Written as DNA, the CDR3 is TGTGCCAGCAGCCAAGAAGGCCCCGGAGACGGGTTTATCTATGGCTACACCTTC.

This clonotype appeared a few times. As the CDR3 is not closed by the conserved phenylalanine or tryptophan, this likely results from a read error. The chain is built from TRBV5-1 and TRBJ2-5, with D possibly being TRBD1 (5 bases). V was shortened by 2 bases and J by 5 bases, with 13 bases between the two germline ends. The germline gives CDR1 SGHRS, CDR2 YFSETQ. The CDR3 covers 14 residues. CDR3 sequence: CASSFNGALETQYL. The CDR3 region has the DNA TGCGCCAGCAGCTTTAATGGGGCTTTGGAGACCCAGTACCTC.

This clonotype was detected ten times or more. The genes are TRBV6-5 and TRBJ2-3; no firm D call. There are 11 residues in the CDR3. The germline CDR1 and CDR2 sequences are MNHEY and SVGAGI. Trimming stripped 2 bases from V and 7 bases from J, with 4 bases between. CDR3 loop: CASSYVNTQYF. CDR3 nucleotides: TGTGCCAGCAGTTACGTGAATACGCAGTATTTT.

The sample holds many counts of this clonotype. This chain connects TRBV11-2 to TRBJ2-4, with 8 bases identical to TRBD2. With V trimmed by 5 bases and J by 3 bases, 12 bases remained unmatched. The germline V gene encodes CDR1 SGHAT and CDR2 FQNNGV. The CDR3 is made up of 17 amino acids. The CDR3 DNA reads as TGTGCCAGCAGCCAGGGGTCCGGGGGGGCTGACAAAAACATTCAGTACTTC. It yields the protein CASSQGSGGADKNIQYF. Full variable domain (missing parts from reference TRBV11-2 and TRBJ2-4): EAGVAQSPRYKIIEKRQSVAFWCNPISGHATLYWYQQILGQGPKLLIQFQNNGVVDDSQLPKDRFSAERLKGVDSTLKIQPAKLEDSAVYLCASSQGSGGADKNIQYFGAGTRLSVL.

This sequence joins TRBV4-1 and TRBJ2-2; possibly TRBD2 for D (6 bases). Germline V CDR1 and CDR2: MGHRA, YSYEKL. The CDR3 loop spans 14 amino acids. The V gene lost 0 bases and the J gene lost 7 bases, with 9 bases spanning the gap. CDR3 loop: CASSQEGGVGELFF. In DNA, the CDR3 is TGCGCCAGCAGCCAAGAAGGAGGGGTCGGGGAGCTGTTTTTT.

At least ten counts were recorded for this clonotype. The gene calls are TRBV2 and TRBJ1-5; D is perhaps TRBD1 (6 bases). The CDR3 runs to 14 residues. V shed 11 bases and J shed 7 bases, with 21 bases lying between them. Germline CDR1 SNHLY, CDR2 FYNNEI. This chain's CDR3 is CAGGAGTPRQPQHF. As DNA, the CDR3 is TGTGCCGGGGGGGCCGGGACACCAAGGCAGCCCCAGCATTTT.

This chain connects TRBV4-3 to TRBJ1-2; D ambiguous. The CDR3 totals 16 residues. The V gene lost 0 bases and the J gene lost 0 bases, with 11 bases spanning the gap. Germline V lookup: CDR1 LGHNA, CDR2 YSLEER. DNA of the CDR3: TGCGCCAGCAGCCAAGATCACGGCAGTTCTAACTATGGCTACACCTTC. Encoded protein: CASSQDHGSSNYGYTF.

This clonotype has ten or more counts. This chain links TRBV3-1 with TRBJ1-4; D gene unclear. Germline lookup yields CDR1 LGHDT and CDR2 YNNKEL (reference sequence). This CDR3 comprises 13 residues. Trimming stripped 0 bases from V and 10 bases from J, with 9 bases between. CDR3 loop: CASSQDRLGKLFF. In DNA, the CDR3 is TGTGCCAGCAGCCAAGATCGGTTAGGAAAACTGTTTTTT.

This clonotype was counted many times. The rearrangement uses TRBV19 and TRBJ1-3; perhaps TRBD1 as D (5 bases). Between the trimmed V and J ends, which lost 3 bases and 4 bases, there was a span of 10 bases. CDR1 LNHDA and CDR2 SQIVND come from the germline V gene (reference sequence). CDR3 size: 14 residues. CDR3 amino acids: CASSMQGGGNTIYF. The CDR3 DNA is TGTGCCAGTAGTATGCAGGGAGGAGGAAACACCATATATTTT.

The sample holds many counts of this clonotype. DNA of the CDR3: TGTGCCTGGAGTGTTAGTCAGACTCATCAGCCCCAGCATTTT. Protein product: CAWSVSQTHQPQHF. The rearrangement uses TRBV30 and TRBJ1-5; D remains unclear. This CDR3 is built from 14 residues. Trimming took 0 bases from V and 5 from J, leaving 11 bases between them. Germline V lookup: CDR1 GTSNPN, CDR2 SVGIG (reference sequence).

This clonotype was seen many times. J is TRBJ1-5 and V is TRBV6-1; D unresolved. Germline values: CDR1 MNHNS, CDR2 SASEGT. The CDR3 covers 12 residues. V was trimmed by 8 bases and J by 0 bases, leaving 5 bases between them. The CDR3 spells CASETSNQPQHF. DNA of the CDR3: TGTGCCAGCGAGACTAGCAATCAGCCCCAGCATTTT.

In nucleotides, the CDR3 is TGCGCCAGCAGCCTGAATCCCAGGGAGGAAGAGACCCAGTACTTC. It specifies CASSLNPREEETQYF. The genes are TRBV5-1 and TRBJ2-5; D is perhaps TRBD2 (6 bases). V was shortened by 4 bases and J by 3 bases, with 16 bases between the two germline ends. Germline CDR1 is SGHRS and CDR2 is YFSETQ. This CDR3 is 15 amino acids long.

By frequency in the sample, this clonotype is medium-sized. The chain combines TRBV20-1 with TRBJ2-7, with 9 bases fitting TRBD2. Per the germline V gene, CDR1 is DFQATT and CDR2 is SNEGSKA (reference sequence). This CDR3 comprises 18 residues. The V segment lost 0 bases and the J segment 3 bases; nucleotides outside the gene matches: 15. CDR3: CSARDRVLAGESSYEQYF. Here the CDR3 DNA reads TGCAGTGCTAGAGATCGGGTTTTAGCGGGAGAGAGTAGCTACGAGCAGTACTTC.

This clonotype occurred many times. The genes are TRBV11-3 and TRBJ2-6, with D possibly matching TRBD1 (6 bases). The CDR3 length is 17 residues. V lost 3 bases and J 2 bases, leaving 14 bases between the germline ends. The V gene's germline CDR1 is SGHNT and CDR2 YENEEA. CDR3 DNA sequence: TGTGCCAGCAGCTTTCCGCTACAGGGAACTGGGGCCAACGTCCTGACTTTC. It yields the protein CASSFPLQGTGANVLTF.

This clonotype was counted ten times or more. The chain recombines TRBV12-3 or TRBV12-4 with TRBJ1-1; D remains unclear. Trimming shortened V by 3 bases and J by 0 bases, and 5 bases separated the two germline ends. The CDR3 is 13 amino acids. The CDR3 DNA sequence: TGTGCCAGCAGTTTTAAGATGAACACTGAAGCTTTCTTT. Its protein is CASSFKMNTEAFF.

This clonotype was recorded at least ten times. The chain couples TRBV5-6 to TRBJ1-5; 12 bases match TRBD1. Germline V gene data show CDR1 as SGHDT and CDR2 as YYEEEE. There are 16 residues in the CDR3. Trimming took 4 bases from V and 3 from J; bases not matched to a gene: 5. The CDR3 spells CASSPGTGGLNQPQHF. Here the CDR3 DNA reads TGTGCCAGCAGCCCCGGGACAGGGGGCCTCAATCAGCCCCAGCATTTT.

In the case of this clonotype: A much larger clone differs by one base, so this may be a read error. The CDR3 coding sequence is TGTGCCAGCATTTGCGGGGCGGAAAATCAGCCCCAGCATTTT. It yields the protein CASICGAENQPQHF. This rearrangement joins TRBV6-2 or TRBV6-3 to TRBJ1-5; possibly TRBD1 for D (5 bases). The germline CDR1 and CDR2 sequences are MNHEY and SVGEGT. CDR3 length: 14 amino acids. V lost 7 bases and J 4 bases, leaving 14 bases between the germline ends.

Many counts were recorded for this clonotype. This chain connects TRBV28 to TRBJ1-5; TRBD1 agrees at 7 bases. There are 16 residues in the CDR3. V was clipped by 4 bases and J by 11 bases; unmatched bases: 17. Germline V gene data show CDR1 as MDHEN and CDR2 as SYDVKM. CDR3 region: CASSSSGTVAFRSQHF. The CDR3 DNA sequence: TGTGCCAGCAGTTCCTCCGGGACAGTAGCATTTAGGTCCCAGCATTTT.

This clonotype was detected many times. The chain combines TRBV30 with TRBJ2-7; the match to TRBD2 covers 10 bases. The CDR3 sequence is 12 residues long. The V and J ends lost 6 bases and 4 bases, in that order; junction bases with no gene match: 3. Germline lookup yields CDR1 GTSNPN and CDR2 SVGIG (reference sequence). CDR3 sequence reads: CACGAGGYEQYF. DNA for the CDR3: TGTGCCTGCGGAGCGGGAGGGTACGAGCAGTACTTC.

At least ten counts were recorded for this clonotype. DNA for the CDR3: TGTGCCAGCAGCTTAGGCGGGGGGGCCTTTGTATATACGCAGTATTTT. Amino acids: CASSLGGGAFVYTQYF. The chain employs TRBV11-2 and TRBJ2-3, with 9 bases identical to TRBD2. The trim removed 1 base at V and 7 bases at J, leaving 9 bases unmatched. Germline-derived CDR1 and CDR2 are SGHAT and FQNNGV. The CDR3 loop spans 16 amino acids.

In this sample, this clonotype turned up many times. This chain links TRBV10-3 with TRBJ1-6; D gene unclear. The CDR3 covers 18 residues. The V gene's germline CDR1 is ENHRY and CDR2 SYGVKD. Trimming removed 0 bases from V and 0 bases from J, with 12 bases in between. The CDR3 is CAISESGPLDSYNSPLHF. The CDR3 DNA reads as TGTGCCATCAGTGAGTCCGGGCCCTTAGACTCCTATAATTCACCCCTCCACTTT.

This clonotype was recorded at least ten times. In DNA, the CDR3 is TGTGCCAGCATAGGCGGCAGGACCTATGGCTACACCTTC. Residues: CASIGGRTYGYTF. The V gene is TRBV6-1, the J gene TRBJ1-2; D is uncertain. This CDR3 comprises 13 residues. The V end lost 7 bases, the J end lost 4 bases, and 13 bases lay between the germline ends. CDR1 is MNHNS and CDR2 is SASEGT in the germline V gene.

This clonotype was observed at least ten times. The CDR3 loop reads CASSPWTDRHNEQFF. The CDR3 DNA follows: TGTGCCAGCAGTCCATGGACAGACAGACACAATGAGCAGTTCTTC. The gene calls are TRBV28 and TRBJ2-1; D may be TRBD1 (6 bases). This CDR3 has 15 residues. Per the germline V gene, CDR1 is MDHEN and CDR2 is SYDVKM. V lost 5 bases to trimming and J lost 5 bases, with 16 bases between them. The variable domain in full, with the rest retrieved from reference TRBV28 and TRBJ2-1, is DVKVTQSSRYLVKRTGEKVFLECVQDMDHENMFWYRQDPGLGLRLIYFSYDVKMKEKGDIPEGYSVSREKKERFSLILESASTNQTSMYLCASSPWTDRHNEQFFGPGTRLTVL.

This clonotype was counted many times. This chain joins TRBV28 and TRBJ2-7; 12 bases are shared with TRBD2. The CDR3 has 13 residues. The ends lost 10 bases at V and 4 bases at J; junction bases unmatched: 5. Germline V lookup: CDR1 MDHEN, CDR2 SYDVKM. This chain's CDR3 is CATILAGGYEQYF. The CDR3, as DNA: TGTGCCACCATACTAGCGGGAGGTTACGAGCAGTACTTC.

The V call is TRBV27, the J call TRBJ2-1, with 7 bases fitting TRBD1. The CDR3 totals 14 residues. The germline V gene encodes CDR1 MNHEY and CDR2 SMNVEV (reference sequence). V was clipped by 8 bases and J by 3 bases; unmatched bases: 7. The CDR3 protein is CASSTPGGYNEQFF. The CDR3 DNA reads TGTGCCAGCTCAACACCAGGGGGCTACAATGAGCAGTTCTTC.

Many counts were recorded for this clonotype. The CDR3 DNA follows: TGTGCCAGCAGTTTAGGGAGTTGGGATGAAAAACTGTTTTTT. It yields the protein CASSLGSWDEKLFF. This chain joins TRBV12-3 or TRBV12-4 and TRBJ1-4; D gene uncertain. There are 14 residues in the CDR3. Trimming stripped 1 base from V and 6 bases from J, with 9 bases between.